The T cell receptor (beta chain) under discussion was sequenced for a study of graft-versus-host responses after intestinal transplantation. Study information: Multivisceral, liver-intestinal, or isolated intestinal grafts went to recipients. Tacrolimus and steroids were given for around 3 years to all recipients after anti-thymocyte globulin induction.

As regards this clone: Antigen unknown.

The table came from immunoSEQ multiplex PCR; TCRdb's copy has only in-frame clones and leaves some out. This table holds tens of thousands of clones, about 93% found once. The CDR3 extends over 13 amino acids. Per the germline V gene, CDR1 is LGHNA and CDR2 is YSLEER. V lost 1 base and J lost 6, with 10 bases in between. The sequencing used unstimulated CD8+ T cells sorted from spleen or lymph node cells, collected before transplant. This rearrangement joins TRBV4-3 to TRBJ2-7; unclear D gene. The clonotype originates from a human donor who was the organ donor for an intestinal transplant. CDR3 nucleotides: TGCGCCAGCAGCCAAGTAATGCCGGGCGAGCAGTACTTC. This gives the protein CASSQVMPGEQYF.